This T cell receptor (beta chain) was sequenced for a study of Ad26.COV2.S vaccination and SARS-CoV-2 variants (dated by TCRdb to 2020 to 2022). Background on the whole study: Vaccine-arm donors came from COV1001, a multicentre, randomized, double-blind, placebo-controlled phase I-IIa trial of Ad26.COV2.S in healthy adults. Ad26.COV2.S was administered intramuscularly at 5 x 10^10 or 1 x 10^11 viral particles, either as a single shot or as two shots given 56 days apart. TCRbeta repertoire sequencing served as the tool for gauging how specific and how broad the SARS-CoV-2-reactive T cell receptors were following Ad26.COV2.S vaccination. A total of 32 samples were included in the TCR-sequenced set, comprising approximately 20 Ad26.COV2.S vaccine recipients, 5 placebo recipients and 8 SARS-CoV-2 convalescent individuals. Participants in the trial were split at random into five groups of five each, receiving low-dose or high-dose Ad26.COV2.S once or twice, or else placebo on both occasions. Blinding of investigators to trial group allocation was maintained during experiments and outcome assessment. Beyond this particular receptor, the publication reports: Vaccine and placebo recipients had similar non-spike TCR breadth, a finding consistent with the vaccine containing only spike. After vaccination, spike-specific CD8+ and CD4+ T cell responses were reported to show substantial breadth. Compared with placebo recipients, Ad26.COV2.S recipients showed higher spike-specific TCR breadth (P = 0.0014). The study was not powered for comparison of responses between vaccine doses or regimens. According to the authors, total T cell responses may have been underestimated by the TCR breadth and depth analyses.

This specimen's treatment or condition label, interpreted: around 19 received Ad26.COV2.S at low or high dose, single or two shots; 5 received placebo; per-sample allocation not given. For vaccine and placebo recipients, the sequenced repertoires came from samples collected on day 63 after the first injection. Between 29 July and 7 August 2020, Cohort 1b enrolled around 25 adults aged 18-55 years at one site in Boston, USA. As a vaccine, Ad26.COV2.S was a replication-incompetent adenovirus type 26 vector that expressed a prefusion-stabilized SARS-CoV-2 spike protein derived from the original Wuhan strain. V lost 4 bases and J lost 8 bases; the stretch between them is 12 bases long. Its CDR3 holds 13 amino acids, cysteine through phenylalanine. Solely the CDR3 DNA is kept, with 39 bases framed from the first base. CDR1 and CDR2 (SNHLY, FYNNEI) derive from the germline V gene. The immunoSEQ Assay was the method used to sequence TCRbeta CDR3 regions. After extraction, genomic DNA underwent amplification by bias-controlled multiplex PCR, followed by high-throughput sequencing. The study's own analysis went as follows. To quantify the absolute abundance of each unique TCRbeta CDR3 region, sequences were collapsed and filtered. T cell fraction was estimated by normalization of TCRbeta template counts to usable DNA, with usable DNA being measured through amplification of reference genes present in all nucleated cells. Repertoire TCRs were annotated as SARS-CoV-2-specific by exact matching of V gene, CDR3 amino acid sequence and J gene to a known reactive TCR set. The reference SARS-CoV-2 TCR set was derived from MIRA and filtered for enrichment in COVID-19-positive ImmuneCODE repertoires, a step that removed public or cross-reactive TCRs. Using the MIRA antigens, annotated TCRs were further analysed by specific ORF or by position within an ORF. Breadth was defined as the number of annotated unique rearrangements divided by the total number of unique productive rearrangements, and depth was defined as the summed frequency of the annotated unique rearrangements. Two-sided Wilcoxon rank-sum tests were applied when comparing TCR breadth between groups. In its TCRdb copy, this immuneACCESS table keeps in-frame sequences only and misses some clones. Where compared with another copy, unresolved V genes explain less than half of these, and the others have no known cause. V and J calls and clone size are given by that table; D and trimming were obtained from the DNA. This sample comprises about 350,000 clones, roughly 91% of them detected only once. Around 5.3% of the sample is held by the ten biggest clonotypes.

In the case of this clone: Its target antigen remains unknown. Base qualities are missing; no much larger clone stands one base away.

The starting material was peripheral blood, obtained in a trial of Ad26.COV2.S vaccine versus placebo. This receptor chain uses TRBV2 and TRBJ2-1; TRBD2 is a possible D gene, resting on 6 matching bases. This TCR was recovered from a person between 18 and 60 years old who received the Ad26.COV2.S COVID-19 vaccine or a placebo. The CDR3 here reads CASSVRGEDEQFF. Here is the DNA: TGTGCCAGCAGTGTTAGAGGGGAGGATGAGCAGTTCTTC.